The clone carrying this T cell receptor beta chain was found a few times. TCRdb keeps only in-frame clones here, not all; method: immunoSEQ multiplex PCR. The data show around 310,000 clones, around 87% seen once. Germline-derived CDR1 and CDR2 are MNHEY and SMNVEV (reference sequence). Trimming removed 7 bases from V and 2 bases from J; junction bases left unmatched: 9. The CDR3 extends over 15 amino acids. The entry originates in a study of blood T cell repertoires in COVID-19. The TCR was taken from a woman in her forties with COVID-19, enrolled during active disease. The V gene is TRBV27, the J gene TRBJ1-2; 8 bases match TRBD1. The sequenced sample consisted of peripheral blood. The DNA of the CDR3 is TGTGCCAGCACTATACGACCAGGGGGCAACTATGGCTACACCTTC. This gives the protein CASTIRPGGNYGYTF.